The 30 T cell receptor beta chains below come from one sample, sequenced in a study of blood T cell repertoires in COVID-19. Only in-frame clones appear in the TCRdb table, and some are missing; sequencing was by immunoSEQ multiplex PCR. The sample holds about 670,000 clones; around 90% are singletons and the top ten take 0.2% to 0.3%. The source material was peripheral blood. These receptors all stem from a woman between 18 and 29 years old with acute or convalescent COVID-19.

The CDR3 reads CASSPKGRGNEAFF. CDR3 nucleotides: TGTGCCAGCAGCCCGAAGGGGCGCGGTAATGAAGCTTTCTTT. The chain joins TRBV13 to TRBJ1-1, with D tentatively TRBD1 (5 bases). This CDR3 contains 14 residues. Between the trimmed V and J ends, which lost 5 bases and 7 bases, there was a span of 17 bases. Germline V lookup: CDR1 PRHDT, CDR2 FYEKMQ (reference sequence).

This chain joins TRBV5-8 and TRBJ1-1, with D perhaps matching TRBD1 (5 bases). The CDR3 runs to 16 residues. Trimming removed 2 bases at V and 6 bases at J, with 20 bases between. Germline V gene data show CDR1 as SGHTS and CDR2 as YDEGEE. The CDR3 is CASSFFRADFRAEAFF. In DNA, the CDR3 is TGTGCCAGCAGCTTTTTCAGGGCTGATTTCAGGGCTGAAGCTTTCTTT. The full variable domain, completed using reference TRBV5-8 and TRBJ1-1, is EAGVTQSPTHLIKTRGQQATLRCSPISGHTSVYWYQQALGLGLQFLLWYDEGEERNRGNFPPRFSGRQFPNYSSELNVNALELEDSALYLCASSFFRADFRAEAFFGQGTRLTVV.

This chain joins TRBV7-3 and TRBJ1-1; tentative D call: TRBD1 (5 bases). Per germline, CDR1 SGHTA and CDR2 FQGTGA. V was shortened by 5 bases and J by 0 bases, with 13 bases between the two germline ends. The CDR3 is 15 residues long. This CDR3 reads CASSLQGLLNTEAFF. In DNA, the CDR3 is TGTGCCAGCAGCCTCCAGGGACTATTGAACACTGAAGCTTTCTTT.

The CDR3 sequence: CASSLGDRGAEAFF. The CDR3 nucleotides are TGTGCCAGCAGCCTGGGGGACAGGGGCGCTGAAGCTTTCTTT. The chain is built from TRBV5-6 and TRBJ1-1, with 10 positions matching TRBD1. Trimming cost V 4 bases and J 6 bases; bases outside gene matches: 6. CDR3 length: 14 amino acids. The germline V gene encodes CDR1 SGHDT and CDR2 YYEEEE.

The chain employs TRBV28 and TRBJ2-7; 10 bases are shared with TRBD1. Germline V CDR1 and CDR2: MDHEN, SYDVKM. Losses at the gene ends were 8 bases for V and 3 bases for J; bases not matched to a gene: 7. The CDR3 sequence is 14 residues long. This CDR3 is CASHPWDRGYEQYF. The CDR3 DNA sequence: TGTGCCAGCCACCCCTGGGACAGGGGCTACGAGCAGTACTTC.

This clone was seen a handful of times. The rearrangement links TRBV4-1 to TRBJ2-7, with TRBD1 matching 8 bases. Germline V gene lookup returns CDR1 MGHRA and CDR2 YSYEKL. The CDR3 sequence is 15 residues long. With V trimmed by 3 bases and J by 0 bases, 4 bases remained unmatched. CDR3 sequence: CASSQTGATSYEQYF. The CDR3 bases are TGCGCCAGCAGCCAGACAGGGGCAACCTCCTACGAGCAGTACTTC.

The CDR3 DNA reads as TGTGCCAGCAGCCCCCCCGGAGGGAAGAACACTGAAGCTTTCTTT. It specifies CASSPPGGKNTEAFF. The chain joins TRBV9 to TRBJ1-1; no definite D call. Germline V gene lookup returns CDR1 SGDLS and CDR2 YYNGEE. The CDR3 has 15 amino acids. With 4 bases removed from V and 1 base from J, the gap between germline ends came to 14 bases.

The chain is built from TRBV6-5 and TRBJ2-2; TRBD1 agrees at 9 bases. Germline V gene data show CDR1 as MNHEY and CDR2 as SVGAGI. The CDR3 consists of 14 residues. V trimming: 8 bases; J trimming: 6 bases; junction bases outside the gene matches: 7. The CDR3 spells CASPWDRDAGELFF. In DNA form, the CDR3 reads TGTGCCAGCCCCTGGGACAGGGACGCCGGGGAGCTGTTTTTT.

V and J are TRBV2 and TRBJ2-5, with 7 nucleotides matching TRBD1. Looked up from germline, CDR1 is SNHLY and CDR2 is FYNNEI. Trimming at V came to 8 bases and at J to 2 bases, leaving 11 bases not matched to a gene. CDR3 length: 15 amino acids. The CDR3 DNA sequence: TGTGCCAGCGGTCCTTCGGGACAGCCTCAAGAGACCCAGTACTTC. Translated, it gives CASGPSGQPQETQYF.

The chain is built from TRBV10-3 and TRBJ2-3; the D gene is possibly TRBD2 (7 bases). Germline V gene sequence: CDR1 ENHRY, CDR2 SYGVKD. V was pared by 0 bases and J by 3 bases, with 13 bases between. This CDR3 region has 16 residues. The CDR3 sequence: CAISESGGAGTDTQYF. The CDR3 DNA reads TGTGCCATCAGTGAGTCGGGGGGGGCGGGAACAGATACGCAGTATTTT.

The gene calls are TRBV18 and TRBJ1-5; weak D call: TRBD1 (5 bases). Germline V gene data show CDR1 as KGHSH and CDR2 as LQKENI. This CDR3 has 14 residues. Trimming pared 6 bases from V and 2 bases from J, leaving 11 bases between. CDR3 loop: CASSSGGGNQPQHF. The DNA for the CDR3 is TGTGCCAGCTCCTCGGGGGGGGGCAATCAGCCCCAGCATTTT.

V and J are TRBV7-3 and TRBJ2-2, with 8 bases that match TRBD1. The CDR3 is made up of 16 amino acids. V dropped 5 bases and J dropped 6; count of bases not matched to a gene: 11. CDR1 is SGHTA, CDR2 FQGTGA, per germline. The CDR3 DNA is TGTGCCAGCAGCCTCCGACAGGGGTATCAAGCCGGGGAGCTGTTTTTT. Its protein product is CASSLRQGYQAGELFF.

This chain uses TRBV4-1 with TRBJ1-3; D is uncertain. In germline, CDR1 is MGHRA, CDR2 YSYEKL. Trimming pared 1 base from V and 7 bases from J, leaving 11 bases between. CDR3 length: 14 residues. CDR3 DNA: TGCGCCAGCAGCCAAGTGCGGGATGGGAACACCATATATTTT. It translates to CASSQVRDGNTIYF.

The rearrangement joins TRBV4-3 to TRBJ1-2, with D possibly being TRBD1 (5 bases). V was cut by 0 bases and J by 8 bases, with 16 bases left in between. The CDR3 has 15 amino acids. Germline CDR1 reads LGHNA; CDR2 reads YSLEER. CDR3 sequence (DNA): TGCGCCAGCAGCCAAGATCTGGGCGGGGGACGGGGCTACACCTTC. It translates to CASSQDLGGGRGYTF.

This clone was counted a few times. The chain links TRBV30 to TRBJ1-2; D not resolved. The CDR3 length is 13 residues. From germline, CDR1 is GTSNPN and CDR2 SVGIG (reference sequence). The germline V and J ends were trimmed by 8 bases and 0 bases, with 13 bases remaining between them. The CDR3 protein is CAGGQDANYGYTF. The CDR3 region has the DNA TGTGCCGGAGGGCAGGATGCTAACTATGGCTACACCTTC.

CDR3 residues: CASSSGLFNYGYTF. The CDR3 region has the DNA TGTGCCAGCAGCTCGGGACTATTTAACTATGGCTACACCTTC. The V and J genes are TRBV25-1 and TRBJ1-2, with D tentatively TRBD1 (5 bases). The CDR3 runs to 14 residues. The germline V gene encodes CDR1 MGHDK and CDR2 SYGVNS. V lost 6 bases and J lost 1, with 12 bases in between.

The V gene is TRBV7-3, the J gene TRBJ2-1; 7 bases map to TRBD2. Germline-derived CDR1 and CDR2 are SGHTA and FQGTGA. CDR3 size: 16 residues. Trimming removed 5 bases from V and 0 bases from J; junction bases left unmatched: 7. The CDR3 loop reads CASSIARGSSYNEQFF. Written as DNA, the CDR3 is TGTGCCAGCAGCATAGCGCGGGGGAGCTCCTACAATGAGCAGTTCTTC.

The J gene is TRBJ1-2, the V gene TRBV12-3 or TRBV12-4; possible D gene TRBD1, 6 bases. The V gene lost 3 bases and the J gene lost 6 bases, with 11 bases spanning the gap. CDR3 length equals 13 residues. The CDR3: CASSFGGGDGYTF. The CDR3, as DNA: TGTGCCAGCAGTTTTGGGGGGGGCGATGGCTACACCTTC.

The rearrangement links TRBV5-1 to TRBJ2-7; 12 positions match TRBD1. The CDR3 has 16 residues. Germline loops: CDR1 SGHRS, CDR2 YFSETQ. V gave up 4 bases and J gave up 2 bases; unmatched junction bases: 7. The chain's CDR3 is CASSGGTGGLTYEQYF. The CDR3, as DNA: TGCGCCAGCAGCGGGGGGACAGGGGGCCTGACCTACGAGCAGTACTTC.

The chain carries TRBV14 and TRBJ2-3; 7 bases agree with TRBD2. The CDR3 contains 16 residues. V lost 1 base and J lost 2; bases outside the gene matches: 6. Germline V CDR1 and CDR2: SGHDN, FVKESK. The CDR3 DNA follows: TGTGCCAGCAGCCAAGTGAGCGGGGCTATCACAGATACGCAGTATTTT. As protein: CASSQVSGAITDTQYF.

CDR3 region: CASQAGNTEAFF. CDR3 in DNA: TGCGCCAGCCAGGCAGGGAACACTGAAGCTTTCTTT. V is TRBV5-1 and J is TRBJ1-1, with unresolved D. V lost 7 bases to trimming and J lost 1 base, with 8 bases between them. The CDR3 has 12 amino acids. Germline lookup yields CDR1 SGHRS and CDR2 YFSETQ.

The sample holds one count of this clone. The chain has TRBV5-4 and TRBJ2-2, with 9 bases fitting TRBD2. Germline values: CDR1 SGHNT, CDR2 YYREEE (reference sequence). CDR3 size: 16 residues. The V segment lost 0 bases and the J segment 7 bases; nucleotides outside the gene matches: 7. Written as DNA, the CDR3 is TGTGCCAGCAGCTTGGCCGGCGGGGGGGCGGTCGGGGAGCTGTTTTTT. It is translated as CASSLAGGGAVGELFF.

The chain joins TRBV29-1 to TRBJ2-5; tentatively, D is TRBD2 (5 bases). Germline assignment: CDR1 SQVTM and CDR2 ANQGSEA. CDR3 length equals 13 residues. V was trimmed by 0 bases and J by 8 bases, leaving 13 bases between them. The CDR3: CSVEDLAEGTQYF. CDR3 sequence (DNA): TGCAGCGTTGAAGATCTCGCCGAGGGAACCCAGTACTTC.

This chain connects TRBV6-5 to TRBJ1-1; D might be TRBD1 (6 bases). Germline values: CDR1 MNHEY, CDR2 SVGAGI. The V end lost 6 bases, the J end lost 1 base, and 15 bases lay between the germline ends. This CDR3 region has 15 residues. For the CDR3, the DNA is TGTGCCAGCAGAAACACGGGACAACCGAACACTGAAGCTTTCTTT. Encoded protein: CASRNTGQPNTEAFF.

This clone was observed once. The CDR3 protein is CASSYNRDSNYGYTF. The CDR3 DNA follows: TGTGCCAGCAGTTACAACAGGGATTCTAACTATGGCTACACCTTC. This chain links TRBV27 with TRBJ1-2; D is perhaps TRBD1 (6 bases). CDR1 is MNHEY, CDR2 SMNVEV, per germline (reference sequence). The CDR3 sequence is 15 residues long. Trimming took off 4 bases at V and 0 bases at J, with 12 bases between the two ends.

DNA of the CDR3: TGTGCCAGCTCACCACCCTACCCCACCGAAGCTTTCTTT. Amino acids: CASSPPYPTEAFF. The chain combines TRBV18 with TRBJ1-1; no clear D gene. V dropped 0 bases and J dropped 8 bases, with 10 bases sitting between them. The CDR3 is 13 amino acids. Germline V gene lookup returns CDR1 KGHSH and CDR2 LQKENI.

The J gene is TRBJ2-1, the V gene TRBV9, with TRBD2 matching over 8 bases. The CDR3 has 17 amino acids. Germline CDR1 SGDLS, CDR2 YYNGEE. With V trimmed by 1 base and J by 8 bases, 14 bases remained unmatched. CDR3 coding DNA: TGTGCCAGCAGCGTATCCGGGGGGGCGGACGTTTATTATGAGCAGTTCTTC. The encoded protein is CASSVSGGADVYYEQFF.

This clone was counted once. The chain is built from TRBV28 and TRBJ1-2, with unresolved D. Germline CDR1 MDHEN, CDR2 SYDVKM. The CDR3 is made up of 17 amino acids. V was cut by 4 bases and J by 2 bases, with 20 bases left in between. The CDR3 protein is CASSSGWEVWSNYGYTF. CDR3 DNA: TGTGCCAGCAGTTCTGGGTGGGAGGTTTGGTCGAACTATGGCTACACCTTC.

V and J are TRBV21-1 and TRBJ2-7; no check of the table's D call, TRBD2, against the DNA was made. TRBV21-1 is reported as a pseudogene. The CDR3 is 17 residues long. The CDR3 region is CASSRLAGGPEGYEQYF. The CDR3 nucleotides read TGTGCCAGCAGCAGACTAGCGGGGGGGCCGGAGGGCTACGAGCAGTACTTC.

The rearrangement links TRBV6-2 or TRBV6-3 to TRBJ1-1; TRBD1 agrees at 9 bases. Germline lookup yields CDR1 MNHEY and CDR2 SVGEGT. CDR3 length: 16 residues. The J segment lost 0 bases and the V segment lost 5 bases, leaving 7 bases of the junction unmatched. The CDR3 coding sequence is TGTGCCAGCAGTACAACCGGGACAGGGCTGAACACTGAAGCTTTCTTT. It yields the protein CASSTTGTGLNTEAFF.